Detailed here is one T cell receptor (beta chain). Its antigen remains unknown. All of the isolated RNA was reverse transcribed, so expressed TCRB transcripts were sequenced. This table comes from immunoSEQ multiplex PCR, and its TCRdb copy is limited to in-frame clones, with some not included. This sample yields fewer than 500,000 clones, of which roughly 14% are seen a single time; 0.03% to 0.04% belongs to the top ten. V was cut by 2 bases and J by 0 bases, with 10 bases left in between. Germline V lookup: CDR1 MNHEY, CDR2 SVGAGI. The CDR3 contains 15 residues. This entry belongs to a study of beta chain features in type 1 diabetes. Study results and limitations: Shorter templates might be favored by PCR, equally in patients and controls.

Sequenced input: naive CD4+ T cells from blood. This receptor was taken from a young man in good health. V gene TRBV6-5 combines with J gene TRBJ2-5; D may be TRBD2 (5 bases). Here the CDR3 DNA reads TGTGCCAGCAGTTACCGTAGGACTCACCAAGAGACCCAGTACTTC. Encoded protein: CASSYRRTHQETQYF.